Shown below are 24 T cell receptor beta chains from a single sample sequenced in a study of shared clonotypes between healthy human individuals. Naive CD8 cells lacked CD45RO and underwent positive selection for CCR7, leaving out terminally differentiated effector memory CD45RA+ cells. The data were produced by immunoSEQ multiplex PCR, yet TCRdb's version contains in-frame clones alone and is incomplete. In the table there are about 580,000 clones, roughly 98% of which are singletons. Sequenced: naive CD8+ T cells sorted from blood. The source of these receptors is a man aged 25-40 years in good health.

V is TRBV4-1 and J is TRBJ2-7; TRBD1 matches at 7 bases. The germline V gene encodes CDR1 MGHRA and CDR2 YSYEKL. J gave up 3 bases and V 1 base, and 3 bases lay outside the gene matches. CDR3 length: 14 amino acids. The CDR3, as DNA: TGCGCCAGCAGCCAAGGACAGGGTTTCTACGAGCAGTACTTC. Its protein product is CASSQGQGFYEQYF.

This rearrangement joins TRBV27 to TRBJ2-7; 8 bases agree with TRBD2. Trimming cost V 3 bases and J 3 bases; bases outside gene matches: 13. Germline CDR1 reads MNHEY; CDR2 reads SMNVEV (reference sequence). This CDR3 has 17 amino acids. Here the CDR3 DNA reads TGTGCCAGCAGTTTCCAACCCGTTAGCGGGACTAGCTACGAGCAGTACTTC. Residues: CASSFQPVSGTSYEQYF.

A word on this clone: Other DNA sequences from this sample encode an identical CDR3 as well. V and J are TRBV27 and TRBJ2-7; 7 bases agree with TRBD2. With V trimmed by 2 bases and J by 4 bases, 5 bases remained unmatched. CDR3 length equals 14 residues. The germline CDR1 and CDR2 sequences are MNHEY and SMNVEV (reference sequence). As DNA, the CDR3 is TGTGCCAGCAGTTTAAGTTCCGGGGGGTACGAGCAGTACTTC. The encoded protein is CASSLSSGGYEQYF.

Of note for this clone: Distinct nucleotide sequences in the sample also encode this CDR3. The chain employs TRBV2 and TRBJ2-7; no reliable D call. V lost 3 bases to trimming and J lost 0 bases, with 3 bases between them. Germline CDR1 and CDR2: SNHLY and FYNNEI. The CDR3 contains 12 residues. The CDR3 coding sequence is TGTGCCAGCAGTGACCTCTCCTACGAGCAGTACTTC. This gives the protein CASSDLSYEQYF.

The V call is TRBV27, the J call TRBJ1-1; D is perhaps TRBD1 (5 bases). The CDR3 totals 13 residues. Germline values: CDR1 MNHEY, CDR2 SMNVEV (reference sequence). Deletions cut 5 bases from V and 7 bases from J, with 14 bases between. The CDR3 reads CASSPNQGYEAFF. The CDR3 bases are TGTGCCAGCAGTCCAAATCAGGGCTATGAAGCTTTCTTT.

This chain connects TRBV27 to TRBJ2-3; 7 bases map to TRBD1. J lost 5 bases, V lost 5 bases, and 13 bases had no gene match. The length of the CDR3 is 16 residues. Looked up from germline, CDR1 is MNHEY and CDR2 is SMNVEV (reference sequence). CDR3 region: CASSPRDSPKGDTQYF. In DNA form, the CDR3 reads TGTGCCAGCAGTCCCCGGGACAGCCCTAAGGGAGATACGCAGTATTTT.

CDR3 protein: CASSLTGRNYEQYF. The CDR3 coding sequence is TGTGCCAGTAGTTTGACAGGGCGGAACTACGAGCAGTACTTC. J is TRBJ2-7 and V is TRBV19; 7 nucleotides agree with TRBD1. CDR1 and CDR2 (germline): LNHDA, SQIVND (reference sequence). Trimming cost V 5 bases and J 3 bases; bases outside gene matches: 7. The CDR3 loop spans 14 amino acids. Complete variable domain (other parts from reference TRBV19 and TRBJ2-7): DGGITQSPKYLFRKEGQNVTLSCEQNLNHDAMYWYRQDPGQGLRLIYYSQIVNDFQKGDIAEGYSVSREKKESFPLTVTSAQKNPTAFYLCASSLTGRNYEQYFGPGTRLTVT.

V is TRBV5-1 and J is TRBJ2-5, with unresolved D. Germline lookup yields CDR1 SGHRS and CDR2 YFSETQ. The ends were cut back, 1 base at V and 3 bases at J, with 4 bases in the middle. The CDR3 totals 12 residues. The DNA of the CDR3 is TGCGCCAGCAGCTTGAATGAAGAGACCCAGTACTTC. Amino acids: CASSLNEETQYF.

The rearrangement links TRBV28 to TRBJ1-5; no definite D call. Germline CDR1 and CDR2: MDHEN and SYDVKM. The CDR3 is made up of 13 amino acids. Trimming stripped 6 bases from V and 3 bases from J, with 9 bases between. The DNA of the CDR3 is TGTGCCAGCAGCGACCTAGACAATCAGCCCCAGCATTTT. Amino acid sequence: CASSDLDNQPQHF.

CDR3 bases: TGTGCCAGCAGTTATCTAGCGGGAGGACTAAGCACAGATACGCAGTATTTT. It specifies CASSYLAGGLSTDTQYF. The rearrangement links TRBV7-9 to TRBJ2-3; 11 nucleotides agree with TRBD2. With 6 bases clipped from V and 0 bases from J, the junction kept 8 bases outside the gene matches. The CDR3 totals 17 residues. CDR1 is SEHNR and CDR2 is FQNEAQ in the germline V gene (reference sequence).

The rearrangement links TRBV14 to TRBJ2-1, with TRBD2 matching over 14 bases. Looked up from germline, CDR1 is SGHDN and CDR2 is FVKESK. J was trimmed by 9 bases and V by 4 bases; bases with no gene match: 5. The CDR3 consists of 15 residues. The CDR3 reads CASSPEGLAGVEQFF. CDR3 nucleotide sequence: TGTGCCAGCAGCCCCGAGGGACTAGCGGGAGTTGAGCAGTTCTTC.

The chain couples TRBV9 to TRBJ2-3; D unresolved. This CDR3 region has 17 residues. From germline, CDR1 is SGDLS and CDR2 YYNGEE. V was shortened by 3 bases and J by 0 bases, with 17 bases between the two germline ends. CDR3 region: CASSAVTAEDSTDTQYF. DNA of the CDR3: TGTGCCAGCAGCGCCGTAACGGCCGAGGACAGCACAGATACGCAGTATTTT.

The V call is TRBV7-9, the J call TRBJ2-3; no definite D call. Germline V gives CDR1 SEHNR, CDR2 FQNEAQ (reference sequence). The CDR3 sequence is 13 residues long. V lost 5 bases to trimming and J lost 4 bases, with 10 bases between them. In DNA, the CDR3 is TGTGCCAGCAGCCCCGTCCTGCCAGATACGCAGTATTTT. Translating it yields CASSPVLPDTQYF.

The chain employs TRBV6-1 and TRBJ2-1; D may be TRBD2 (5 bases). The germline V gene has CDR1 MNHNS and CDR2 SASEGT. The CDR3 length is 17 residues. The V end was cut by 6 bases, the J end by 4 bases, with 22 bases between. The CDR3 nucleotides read TGTGCCAGCAGCGAAACTCCGGGGTCTACACGGTACAATGAGCAGTTCTTC. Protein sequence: CASSETPGSTRYNEQFF.

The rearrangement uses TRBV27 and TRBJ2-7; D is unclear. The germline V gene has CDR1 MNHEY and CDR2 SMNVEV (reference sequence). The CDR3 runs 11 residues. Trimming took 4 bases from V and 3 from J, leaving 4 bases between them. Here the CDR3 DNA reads TGTGCCAGCAGTTCCCACTACGAGCAGTACTTC. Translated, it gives CASSSHYEQYF.

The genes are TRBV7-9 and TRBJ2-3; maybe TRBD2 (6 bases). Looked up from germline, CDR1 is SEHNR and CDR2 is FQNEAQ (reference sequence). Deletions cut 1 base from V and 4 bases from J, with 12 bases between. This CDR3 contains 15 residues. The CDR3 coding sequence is TGTGCCAGCAGCTTAGTTCCGGGAGCGGCAGATACGCAGTATTTT. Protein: CASSLVPGAADTQYF.

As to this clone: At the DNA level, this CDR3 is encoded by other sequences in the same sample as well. CDR3 bases: TGTGCCAGCAGCGCCCGGGGCACAGATACGCAGTATTTT. Encoded protein: CASSARGTDTQYF. The V and J genes are TRBV9 and TRBJ2-3; D unclear. The V end lost 3 bases, the J end lost 1 base, and 6 bases lay between the germline ends. The CDR3 has 13 amino acids. Germline V CDR1 and CDR2: SGDLS, YYNGEE.

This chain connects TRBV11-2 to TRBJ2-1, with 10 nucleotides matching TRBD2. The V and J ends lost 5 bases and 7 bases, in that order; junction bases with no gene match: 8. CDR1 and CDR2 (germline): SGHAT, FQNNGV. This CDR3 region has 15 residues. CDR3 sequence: CASSDSSGSRNEQFF. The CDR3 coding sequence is TGTGCCAGCAGCGACTCTAGCGGGAGTCGGAATGAGCAGTTCTTC.

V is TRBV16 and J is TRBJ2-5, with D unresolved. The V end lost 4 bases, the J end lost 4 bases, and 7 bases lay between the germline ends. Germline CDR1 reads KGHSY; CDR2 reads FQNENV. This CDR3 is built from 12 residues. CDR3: CASSRFIETQYF. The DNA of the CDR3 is TGTGCCAGCAGCCGATTTATAGAGACCCAGTACTTC.

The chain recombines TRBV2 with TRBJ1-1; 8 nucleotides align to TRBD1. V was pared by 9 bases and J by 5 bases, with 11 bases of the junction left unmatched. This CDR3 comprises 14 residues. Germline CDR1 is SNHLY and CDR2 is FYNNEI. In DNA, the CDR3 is TGTGCCAGTCAGGCAGGGGGCGCTAATACTGAAGCTTTCTTT. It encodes CASQAGGANTEAFF.

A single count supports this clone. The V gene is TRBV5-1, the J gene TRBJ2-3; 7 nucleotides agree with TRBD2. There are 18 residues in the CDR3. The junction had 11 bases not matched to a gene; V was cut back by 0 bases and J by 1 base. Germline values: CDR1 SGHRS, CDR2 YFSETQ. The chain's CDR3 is CASSLGLGSGSGTDTQYF. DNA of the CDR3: TGCGCCAGCAGCTTGGGATTGGGTAGCGGGTCGGGCACAGATACGCAGTATTTT.

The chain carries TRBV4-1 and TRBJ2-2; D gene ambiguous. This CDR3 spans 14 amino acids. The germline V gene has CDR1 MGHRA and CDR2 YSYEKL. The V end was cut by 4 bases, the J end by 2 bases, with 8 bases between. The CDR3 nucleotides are TGCGCCAGCAGCCCAGGTGCTAACACCGGGGAGCTGTTTTTT. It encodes CASSPGANTGELFF.

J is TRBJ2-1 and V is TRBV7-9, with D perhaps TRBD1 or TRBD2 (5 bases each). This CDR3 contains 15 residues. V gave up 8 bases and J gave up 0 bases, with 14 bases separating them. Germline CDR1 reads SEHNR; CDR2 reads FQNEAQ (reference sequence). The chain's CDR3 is CASEGWRLSYNEQFF. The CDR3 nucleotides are TGTGCCAGCGAGGGGTGGCGGCTCTCCTACAATGAGCAGTTCTTC.

CDR3 sequence (DNA): TGTGCCAGCAGGACTAGCGGGAGGGACACCGGGGAGCTGTTTTTT. This encodes CASRTSGRDTGELFF. This chain uses TRBV5-4 with TRBJ2-2; 14 nucleotides align to TRBD2. Losses at the gene ends were 5 bases for V and 3 bases for J; bases not matched to a gene: 0. CDR3 length: 15 amino acids. Germline V gene data show CDR1 as SGHNT and CDR2 as YYREEE (reference sequence).